This TCR beta chain comes out of a study of cytomegalovirus exposure and HLA in healthy donors. Study-wide background: Earlier, about 180 million T cells were analyzed, and fewer than 120 million unique TCR beta sequences were found among them.

This CDR3 is 16 amino acids long. Germline-derived CDR1 and CDR2 are MDHEN and SYDVKM. Trimming took 4 bases from V and 3 from J; bases not matched to a gene: 8. The PCR employed 60 Vbeta primers together with 13 Jbeta primers. Sequencing used immunoSEQ multiplex PCR; TCRdb keeps in-frame clones, though not all of them. The sample holds 150,000 to 200,000 clones, around 79% seen once. The V gene is TRBV28, the J gene TRBJ2-7; TRBD2 aligns across 11 bases. Sequenced material: PBMCs. The TCR sequence derives from a woman aged 45-65 years in good health and CMV-seronegative. DNA of the CDR3: TGTGCCAGCAGTTCGCCGGGGACTAGCGGATTCTACGAGCAGTACTTC. It yields the protein CASSSPGTSGFYEQYF.